A single sample is the source of the 24 T cell receptor beta chains below, sequenced in a study of blood T cell repertoires in COVID-19. TCRdb's table, derived via immunoSEQ multiplex PCR, lists solely in-frame clones and lacks some. The data contain roughly 140,000 clones, just under 85% of them singletons. The sample taken for sequencing was PBMCs or T cells enriched from blood (not recorded which). Every receptor here comes from a woman aged 40-49 years who had recovered from COVID-19.

This clone was found once. This chain connects TRBV27 to TRBJ1-2, with 8 positions matching TRBD1. J lost 8 bases, V lost 4 bases, and 6 bases had no gene match. Germline assignment: CDR1 MNHEY and CDR2 SMNVEV (reference sequence). The CDR3 loop spans 13 amino acids. CDR3 sequence reads: CASSSTGVGGYTF. CDR3 in DNA: TGTGCCAGCAGTTCGACAGGGGTGGGAGGCTACACCTTC.

J is TRBJ2-7 and V is TRBV5-6; the D gene is possibly TRBD1 (6 bases). The CDR3 loop spans 15 amino acids. Trimming pared 3 bases from V and 1 base from J, leaving 14 bases between. CDR1 is SGHDT and CDR2 is YYEEEE in the germline V gene. The CDR3 is CASSSIEDSSYEQYF. The CDR3, as DNA: TGTGCCAGCAGCTCTATCGAGGACAGTTCCTACGAGCAGTACTTC.

The J gene is TRBJ2-7, the V gene TRBV18, with D possibly being TRBD2 (6 bases). The germline V gene encodes CDR1 KGHSH and CDR2 LQKENI. This CDR3 region has 13 residues. V was pared by 2 bases and J by 7 bases, with 12 bases between. DNA of the CDR3: TGTGCCAGCTCACCAAACCGGGGAGGAGAGCAGTACTTC. Translation gives CASSPNRGGEQYF.

This clone was picked up one time. The chain couples TRBV27 to TRBJ2-7; 10 nucleotides align to TRBD1. The CDR3 has 17 residues. From germline, CDR1 is MNHEY and CDR2 SMNVEV (reference sequence). V dropped 6 bases and J dropped 2; count of bases not matched to a gene: 13. The CDR3 region has the DNA TGTGCCAGCAGCTCGACAGGGGGCATCCTTCGACCCTACGAGCAGTACTTC. Protein sequence: CASSSTGGILRPYEQYF.

CDR3 region: CASSLAFSDTQYF. In nucleotides, the CDR3 is TGTGCCAGCAGCCTAGCATTTTCAGATACGCAGTATTTT. The rearrangement links TRBV6-6 to TRBJ2-3; the D gene is possibly TRBD2 (5 bases). CDR1 is MNHNY and CDR2 is SVGAGI in the germline V gene (reference sequence). With 6 bases removed from V and 4 bases from J, the gap between germline ends came to 11 bases. There are 13 residues in the CDR3.

The chain combines TRBV9 with TRBJ1-4; D perhaps matches TRBD1 (6 bases). This CDR3 has 16 amino acids. Trimming pared 0 bases from V and 8 bases from J, leaving 17 bases between. Germline CDR1 is SGDLS and CDR2 is YYNGEE. The CDR3: CASSVATGQGKEKLFF. As DNA, the CDR3 is TGTGCCAGCAGCGTAGCGACGGGGCAGGGGAAGGAAAAACTGTTTTTT.

This clone was seen only once. The chain uses TRBV5-4 and TRBJ2-3; maybe TRBD2 (5 bases). Germline CDR1 SGHNT, CDR2 YYREEE (reference sequence). V gave up 0 bases and J gave up 7 bases, with 6 bases separating them. This CDR3 is 12 amino acids long. The CDR3 DNA reads as TGTGCCAGCAGCTTGGCGGGATATACGCAGTATTTT. Translation: CASSLAGYTQYF.

The chain is built from TRBV30 and TRBJ2-1; TRBD2 matches at 7 bases. This CDR3 is built from 14 residues. CDR1 and CDR2 from the germline V gene are GTSNPN and SVGIG (reference sequence). The trim removed 3 bases at V and 0 bases at J, leaving 2 bases unmatched. CDR3 DNA sequence: TGTGCCTGGAGCGGCGGGGGCTCCTACAATGAGCAGTTCTTC. It encodes CAWSGGGSYNEQFF.

The CDR3 sequence is CASSAQGPPNEKLFF. Here the CDR3 DNA reads TGCGCCAGCAGCGCACAGGGTCCCCCAAATGAAAAACTGTTTTTT. The genes are TRBV5-1 and TRBJ1-4, with D perhaps TRBD1 (6 bases). Germline assignment: CDR1 SGHRS and CDR2 YFSETQ. Deletions cut 4 bases from V and 5 bases from J, with 15 bases between. The CDR3 sequence is 15 residues long.

The rearrangement uses TRBV3-1 (or the pseudogene TRBV3-2) and TRBJ2-7; 7 nucleotides agree with TRBD1. Germline V CDR1 and CDR2: LGHDT, YNNKEL (reference sequence). The length of the CDR3 is 17 residues. J gave up 0 bases and V 0 bases, and 8 bases lay outside the gene matches. The CDR3 region is CASSQDPGTVSSYEQYF. The DNA of the CDR3 is TGTGCCAGCAGCCAAGATCCCGGGACAGTGAGCTCCTACGAGCAGTACTTC.

The chain is built from TRBV7-8 and TRBJ1-3, with 8 bases identical to TRBD1. Unmatched junction bases numbered 12, after V lost 5 bases and J lost 6 bases. Germline CDR1 is SGHVS and CDR2 is FQNEAQ. This CDR3 is 16 amino acids long. In DNA, the CDR3 is TGTGCCAGCAGCCAGGACCTAGGACAGGGCCAAAACACCATATATTTT. Protein: CASSQDLGQGQNTIYF.

In DNA, the CDR3 is TGCGCCAGCAGCCTGGCAGGGAAGAGAACAGATACGCAGTATTTT. It codes for CASSLAGKRTDTQYF. The chain employs TRBV5-1 and TRBJ2-3, with D possibly being TRBD1 (5 bases). V shed 4 bases and J shed 3 bases, with 15 bases lying between them. This CDR3 spans 15 amino acids. Germline CDR1 is SGHRS and CDR2 is YFSETQ.

The V call is TRBV11-2, the J call TRBJ1-4; perhaps TRBD1 as D (6 bases). V lost 6 bases, J lost 10 bases, and 18 bases lay in between. Germline V gene lookup returns CDR1 SGHAT and CDR2 FQNNGV. The CDR3 runs 14 residues. The CDR3: CASSTPGHLVKLFF. The CDR3 DNA reads TGTGCCAGCAGTACTCCGGGACATCTTGTAAAACTGTTTTTT.

The chain joins TRBV9 to TRBJ2-1, with TRBD2 matching 9 bases. Germline V lookup: CDR1 SGDLS, CDR2 YYNGEE. J lost 8 bases, V lost 3 bases, and 15 bases had no gene match. This CDR3 spans 17 amino acids. The CDR3 here is CASSAPRGGGARYEQFF. CDR3 nucleotides: TGTGCCAGCAGCGCCCCTCGGGGCGGGGGGGCTAGATATGAGCAGTTCTTC.

The rearrangement links TRBV2 to TRBJ2-2; 13 bases are a match to TRBD2. The trim removed 7 bases at V and 6 bases at J, leaving 5 bases unmatched. Germline-derived CDR1 and CDR2 are SNHLY and FYNNEI. This CDR3 is built from 15 residues. The CDR3 spells CASTGLAGEAGELFF. Here the CDR3 DNA reads TGTGCCAGCACCGGACTAGCGGGGGAGGCCGGGGAGCTGTTTTTT.

The DNA for the CDR3 is TGTGCCAGCAGTGAATCCCCACAGGGGGTTTGGGGTGGCTATGGCTACACCTTC. This translates into CASSESPQGVWGGYGYTF. This rearrangement joins TRBV6-1 to TRBJ1-2, with TRBD1 identical over 8 bases. The CDR3 has 18 amino acids. V shed 2 bases and J 4 bases; nucleotides not matched to a gene: 15. Germline loops: CDR1 MNHNS, CDR2 SASEGT.

This clone was seen a single time. J is TRBJ2-3 and V is TRBV27, with a tentative D call TRBD2 (5 bases). The V end lost 2 bases, the J end lost 2 bases, and 8 bases lay between the germline ends. There are 14 residues in the CDR3. Germline CDR1 is MNHEY and CDR2 is SMNVEV (reference sequence). The CDR3 nucleotides are TGTGCCAGCAGTTTAAACGGGAACACAGATACGCAGTATTTT. Its protein product is CASSLNGNTDTQYF.

The chain has TRBV29-1 and TRBJ1-2; possibly TRBD1 for D (6 bases). V was trimmed by 0 bases and J by 8 bases, leaving 16 bases between them. This CDR3 has 14 amino acids. CDR1 and CDR2 from the germline V gene are SQVTM and ANQGSEA. CDR3 protein: CSVEDLGGAGGYTF. CDR3 DNA sequence: TGCAGCGTTGAAGATCTGGGGGGGGCCGGCGGCTACACCTTC.

This chain joins TRBV11-2 and TRBJ2-2, with D maybe TRBD1 (5 bases). V lost 2 bases and J lost 5, with 12 bases in between. CDR1 is SGHAT, CDR2 FQNNGV, per germline. The CDR3 is made up of 15 amino acids. In DNA, the CDR3 is TGTGCCAGCAGCTTACTGGGGCGAACAACCGGGGAGCTGTTTTTT. Amino acid sequence: CASSLLGRTTGELFF.

This sequence joins TRBV9 and TRBJ2-5, with D possibly TRBD2 on 6 matching bases. Trimming removed 3 bases from V and 2 bases from J, with 11 bases in between. The CDR3 has 14 residues. Germline lookup yields CDR1 SGDLS and CDR2 YYNGEE. Here the CDR3 DNA reads TGTGCCAGCAGCGGCGGGACGGCTCAAGAGACCCAGTACTTC. Amino acids: CASSGGTAQETQYF.

The chain combines TRBV14 with TRBJ1-6; D perhaps matches TRBD1 (5 bases). The ends were cut back, 5 bases at V and 10 bases at J, with 12 bases in the middle. Germline CDR1 reads SGHDN; CDR2 reads FVKESK. CDR3 length equals 13 residues. The CDR3, as DNA: TGTGCCAGCAGCTCAGGGTTCAACTCACCCCTCCACTTT. The encoded protein is CASSSGFNSPLHF.

The chain joins TRBV30 to TRBJ1-4; D is perhaps TRBD1 (6 bases). The CDR3 length is 13 residues. The ends were cut back, 5 bases at V and 8 bases at J, with 15 bases in the middle. The germline CDR1 and CDR2 sequences are GTSNPN and SVGIG (reference sequence). For the CDR3, the DNA is TGTGCCTGGCGGGACAAAGTTGGGGAAAAACTGTTTTTT. Protein product: CAWRDKVGEKLFF.

The chain combines TRBV2 with TRBJ2-2; 8 positions agree with TRBD2. There are 16 residues in the CDR3. The V segment lost 7 bases and the J segment 1 base; nucleotides outside the gene matches: 8. Germline V lookup: CDR1 SNHLY, CDR2 FYNNEI. The chain's CDR3 is CASTGASGWNTGELFF. DNA of the CDR3: TGTGCCAGCACCGGGGCTAGCGGGTGGAACACCGGGGAGCTGTTTTTT.

Written as DNA, the CDR3 is TGTGCCAGCAGCTACGGCGGGGACAGGGTTACGCAGTATTTT. Translated: CASSYGGDRVTQYF. J is TRBJ2-3 and V is TRBV6-5; 9 bases are shared with TRBD1. CDR1 is MNHEY and CDR2 is SVGAGI in the germline V gene. This CDR3 is built from 14 residues. V gave up 6 bases and J gave up 8 bases; unmatched junction bases: 9.